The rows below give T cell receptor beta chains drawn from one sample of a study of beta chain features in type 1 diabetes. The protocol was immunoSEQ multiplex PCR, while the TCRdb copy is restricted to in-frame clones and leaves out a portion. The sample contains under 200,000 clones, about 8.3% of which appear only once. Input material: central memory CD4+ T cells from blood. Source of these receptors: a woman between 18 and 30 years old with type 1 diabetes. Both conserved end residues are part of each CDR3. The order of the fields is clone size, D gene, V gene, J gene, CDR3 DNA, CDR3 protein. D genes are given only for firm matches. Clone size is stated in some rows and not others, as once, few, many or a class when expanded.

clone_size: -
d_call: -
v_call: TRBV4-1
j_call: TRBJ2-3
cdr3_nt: TGCGCCAGCAGCCTCGTGGGCCTAGCGTTGACAGATACGCAGTATTTT
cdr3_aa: CASSLVGLALTDTQYF

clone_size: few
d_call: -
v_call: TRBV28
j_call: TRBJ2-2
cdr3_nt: TGTGCCACCTTAGGAGGGGGCGTAAACGGGGAGCTGTTTTTT
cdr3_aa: CATLGGGVNGELFF

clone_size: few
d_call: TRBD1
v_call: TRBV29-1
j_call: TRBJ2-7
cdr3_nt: TGCAGCGTTGTCGGACAGGGGGCCACCTACGAGCAGTACTTC
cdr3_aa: CSVVGQGATYEQYF

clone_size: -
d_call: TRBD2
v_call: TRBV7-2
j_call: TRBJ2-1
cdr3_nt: TGTGCCAGCAGCCCGGCTAGCGGGAGGGCCAATGAGCAGTTCTTC
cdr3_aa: CASSPASGRANEQFF

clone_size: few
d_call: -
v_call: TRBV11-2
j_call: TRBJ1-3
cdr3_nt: TGTGCCAGCAGCTTTCGTACAACCTCTGGAAACACCATATATTTT
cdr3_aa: CASSFRTTSGNTIYF

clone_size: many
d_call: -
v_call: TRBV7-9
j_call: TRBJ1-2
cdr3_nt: TGTGCCAGCAGCTTAGCGGCATCCCCCTATGGCTACACCTTC
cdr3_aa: CASSLAASPYGYTF

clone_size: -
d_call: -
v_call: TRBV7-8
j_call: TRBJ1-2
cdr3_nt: TGTGCCAGCAGCTTGGGGCGGGAGAACTATGGCTACACCTTC
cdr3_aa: CASSLGRENYGYTF

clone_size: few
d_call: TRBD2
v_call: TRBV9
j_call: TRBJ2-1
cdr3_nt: TGTGCCAGCAGCGTAGAGGGCGGGGGGCCGAATGAGCAGTTCTTC
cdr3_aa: CASSVEGGGPNEQFF

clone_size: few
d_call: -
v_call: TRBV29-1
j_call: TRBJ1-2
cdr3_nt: TGCAGCGTTGATCAGGTCGACACCTTC
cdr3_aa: CSVDQVDTF

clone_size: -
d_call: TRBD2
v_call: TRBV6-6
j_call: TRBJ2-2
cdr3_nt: TGTGCCAGCAGCCCAAGCGGGAGGGCGAACACCGGGGAGCTGTTTTTT
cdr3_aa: CASSPSGRANTGELFF

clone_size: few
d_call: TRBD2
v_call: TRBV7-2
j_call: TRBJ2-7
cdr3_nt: TGTGCCAGCAGCCTAGGGGTAGGGACTAGCGGAATGTACGAGCAGTACTTC
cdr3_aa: CASSLGVGTSGMYEQYF

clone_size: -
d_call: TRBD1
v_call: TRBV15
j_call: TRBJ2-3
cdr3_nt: TGTGCCACCAGCAGAGAGGGACAGCCTTCAGATACGCAGTATTTT
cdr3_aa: CATSREGQPSDTQYF

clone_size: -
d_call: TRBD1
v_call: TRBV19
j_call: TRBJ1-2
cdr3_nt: TGTGCCACCCAACCGGGACAGCACTATGGCTACACCTTC
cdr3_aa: CATQPGQHYGYTF

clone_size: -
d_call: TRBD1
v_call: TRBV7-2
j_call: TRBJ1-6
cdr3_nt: TGTGCCAGCAGCTCCGGACAGGGTTATTCACCCCTCCACTTT
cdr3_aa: CASSSGQGYSPLHF

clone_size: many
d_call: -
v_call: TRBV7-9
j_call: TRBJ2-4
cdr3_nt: TGTGCCAGCAGCTACCGGGACATTCGAAACATTCAGTACTTC
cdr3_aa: CASSYRDIRNIQYF

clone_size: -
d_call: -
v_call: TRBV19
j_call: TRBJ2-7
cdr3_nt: TGTGCCAGTAGTATATTAAGCGGCGAGCAGTACTTC
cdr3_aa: CASSILSGEQYF

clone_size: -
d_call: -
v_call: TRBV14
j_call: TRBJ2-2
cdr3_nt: TGTGCCAGCAGCCAAGGCAGGGTAACCGGGGAGCTGTTTTTT
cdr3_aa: CASSQGRVTGELFF

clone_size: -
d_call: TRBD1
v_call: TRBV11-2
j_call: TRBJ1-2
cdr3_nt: TGTGCCAGCAGCTTAGTAGACAGGGATGGCTACACCTTC
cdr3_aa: CASSLVDRDGYTF

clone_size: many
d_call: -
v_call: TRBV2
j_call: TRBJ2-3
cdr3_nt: TGTGCCAGCAGTGCACCCGCAGGGGCAGATACGCAGTATTTT
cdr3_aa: CASSAPAGADTQYF

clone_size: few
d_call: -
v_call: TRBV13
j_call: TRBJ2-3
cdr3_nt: TGTGCCAGCTACACCGTCGGCACAGATACGCAGTATTTT
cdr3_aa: CASYTVGTDTQYF

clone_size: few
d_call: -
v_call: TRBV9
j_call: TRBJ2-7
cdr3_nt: TGTGCCAGCAGCGTATCCGGAACGCCAGGGACCTACGAGCAGTACTTC
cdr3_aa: CASSVSGTPGTYEQYF

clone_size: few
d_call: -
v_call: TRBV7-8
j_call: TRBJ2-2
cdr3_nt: TGTGCCAGCAGGCCCTCGACGGGATCACGAGGGCTGTTTTTT
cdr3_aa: CASRPSTGSRGLFF

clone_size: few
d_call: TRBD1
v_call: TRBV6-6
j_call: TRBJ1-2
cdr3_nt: TGTGCCAGCAGTTACGGGGGACAGGCCTATGGCTACACCTTC
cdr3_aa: CASSYGGQAYGYTF

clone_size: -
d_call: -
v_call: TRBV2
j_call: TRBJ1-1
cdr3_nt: TGTGCCAGCAGTCAACAGGGAAACACTGAAGCTTTCTTT
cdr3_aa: CASSQQGNTEAFF

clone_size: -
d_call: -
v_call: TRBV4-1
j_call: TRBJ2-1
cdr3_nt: TGCGCCAGCAGCCAAGGTTCCTCTAGGCCCCAAGAGCAGTTCTTC
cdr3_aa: CASSQGSSRPQEQFF

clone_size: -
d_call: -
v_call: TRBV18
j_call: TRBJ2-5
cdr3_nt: TGTGCCAGCTCAGGGTCGGGGGAGACCCAGTACTTC
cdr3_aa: CASSGSGETQYF

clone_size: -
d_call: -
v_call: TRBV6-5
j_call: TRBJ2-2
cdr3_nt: TGTGCCAGCAGTCCGCCGCGGGTCGCCGGGGAGCTGTTTTTT
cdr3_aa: CASSPPRVAGELFF

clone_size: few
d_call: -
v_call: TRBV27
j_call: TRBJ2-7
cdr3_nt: TGTGCCAGCAGTTTAAAAGCGGCGAGCGAGCAGTACTTC
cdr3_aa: CASSLKAASEQYF

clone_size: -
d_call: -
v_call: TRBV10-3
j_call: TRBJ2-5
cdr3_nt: TGTGCCATCCGGGGTGGGCTACAAGAGACCCAGTACTTC
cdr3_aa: CAIRGGLQETQYF

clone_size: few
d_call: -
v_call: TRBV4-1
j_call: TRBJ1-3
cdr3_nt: TGCGCCAGCAGCCAACCCTCACAAGACTCTGGAAACACCATATATTTT
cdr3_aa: CASSQPSQDSGNTIYF

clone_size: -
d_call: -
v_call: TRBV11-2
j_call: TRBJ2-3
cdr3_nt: TGTGCCAGCAGCTTAGACTCAGATACGCAGTATTTT
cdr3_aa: CASSLDSDTQYF

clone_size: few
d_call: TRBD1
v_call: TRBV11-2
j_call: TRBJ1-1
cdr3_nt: TGTGCCAGCAGGAACAGGGGGGGCACTGAAGCTTTCTTT
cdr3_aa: CASRNRGGTEAFF

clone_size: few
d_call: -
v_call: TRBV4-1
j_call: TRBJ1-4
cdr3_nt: TGCGCCAGCAGCCAAGACGGGAGAGAAAAACTGTTTTTT
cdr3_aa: CASSQDGREKLFF

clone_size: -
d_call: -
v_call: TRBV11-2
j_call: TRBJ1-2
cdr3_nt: TGTGCCAGCAGCTTAGAACCAATGGGCGGCTACACCTTC
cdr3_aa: CASSLEPMGGYTF

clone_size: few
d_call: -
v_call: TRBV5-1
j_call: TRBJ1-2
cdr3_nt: TGCGCCAGCAGCTTGGTGTCGTACAGGTCTTCTAACTATGGCTACACCTTC
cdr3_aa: CASSLVSYRSSNYGYTF

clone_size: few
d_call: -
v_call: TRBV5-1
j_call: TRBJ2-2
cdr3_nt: TGCGCCAGCAGCTCGAACACAGGGAAGGGGGCCGGGGAGCTGTTTTTT
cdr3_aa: CASSSNTGKGAGELFF

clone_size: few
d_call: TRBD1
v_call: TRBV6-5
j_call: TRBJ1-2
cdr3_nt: TGTGCCAGCAGCGTTGACAGGGGCTTGGGCTACACCTTC
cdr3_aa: CASSVDRGLGYTF

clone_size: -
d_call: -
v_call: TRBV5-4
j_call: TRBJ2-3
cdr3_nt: TGTGCCAGCAGCTTGGAGCTGGTAGGGGCGCTTGATACGCAGTATTTT
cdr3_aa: CASSLELVGALDTQYF

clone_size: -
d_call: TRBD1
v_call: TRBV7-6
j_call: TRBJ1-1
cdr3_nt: TGTGCCAGCAGACGACAGGGGACCATGAACACTGAAGCTTTCTTT
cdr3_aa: CASRRQGTMNTEAFF

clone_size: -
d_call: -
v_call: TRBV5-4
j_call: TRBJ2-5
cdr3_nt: TGTGCCAGCAGCTTGGGAGGGAAACAAGAGACCCAGTACTTC
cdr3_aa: CASSLGGKQETQYF

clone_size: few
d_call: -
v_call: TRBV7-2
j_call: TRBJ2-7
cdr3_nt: TGTGCCAGCAGCTCCGGACAGCTTGGATCCTACGAGCAGTACTTC
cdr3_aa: CASSSGQLGSYEQYF

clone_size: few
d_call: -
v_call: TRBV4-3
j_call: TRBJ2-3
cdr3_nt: TGCGCCAGCAGCCAAGAGGGATTACGGGGAGCACAGTATTTT
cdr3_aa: CASSQEGLRGAQYF

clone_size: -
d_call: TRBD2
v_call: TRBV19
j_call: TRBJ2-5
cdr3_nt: TGTGCCAGTAGCACACGACTAGCGGATGGCCCATGGGCCCAGTACTTC
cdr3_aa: CASSTRLADGPWAQYF

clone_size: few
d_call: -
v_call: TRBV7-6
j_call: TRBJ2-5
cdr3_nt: TGTGCCAGCAGCCTCGATGAGGCGGAGACCCAGTACTTC
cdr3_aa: CASSLDEAETQYF

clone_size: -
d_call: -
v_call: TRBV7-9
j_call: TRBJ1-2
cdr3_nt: TGTGCCAGCAGCTCACGAGGCCTTTATGGCTACACCTTC
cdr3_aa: CASSSRGLYGYTF